One TCR beta chain is described in this entry. Its specificity is not known. This sample is part of a study of cytomegalovirus exposure and HLA in healthy donors. Study-level background: Roughly 80% of 300 to 450 genotyped donors fell in the Caucasian-associated ancestry cluster. Study-wide results and caveats: What a later analysis showed was that several of the most significant clusters appeared linked to common viral pathogens. Using a false discovery rate of 0.05, a later analysis showed that approximately 17,000 TCR beta sequences were associated with HLA alleles. Donors were assumed by presence/absence analyses to have roughly uniform sequencing depth.

Germline V gene sequence: CDR1 SGHRS, CDR2 YFSETQ. This CDR3 comprises 13 residues. Trimming shortened V by 4 bases and J by 5 bases, and 11 bases separated the two germline ends. The PCR ran on 60 Vbeta and 13 Jbeta primers. Clones were read by immunoSEQ multiplex PCR, and TCRdb kept only the in-frame ones, dropping some. The sample lists approximately 150,000 clones, just under 85% occurring once. The sequence was collected from a woman in her 40s in good health and CMV-seronegative. The chain carries TRBV5-1 and TRBJ2-3; the D gene is possibly TRBD1 (6 bases). The source material was PBMCs. Here the CDR3 reads CASSPQGQDTQYF. CDR3 in DNA: TGCGCCAGCAGCCCCCAGGGACAAGATACGCAGTATTTT. Using reference TRBV5-1 and TRBJ2-3 for the parts outside the CDR3, the full variable domain is KAGVTQTPRYLIKTRGQQVTLSCSPISGHRSVSWYQQTPGQGLQFLFEYFSETQRNKGNFPGRFSGRQFSNSRSEMNVSTLELGDSALYLCASSPQGQDTQYFGPGTRLTVL.